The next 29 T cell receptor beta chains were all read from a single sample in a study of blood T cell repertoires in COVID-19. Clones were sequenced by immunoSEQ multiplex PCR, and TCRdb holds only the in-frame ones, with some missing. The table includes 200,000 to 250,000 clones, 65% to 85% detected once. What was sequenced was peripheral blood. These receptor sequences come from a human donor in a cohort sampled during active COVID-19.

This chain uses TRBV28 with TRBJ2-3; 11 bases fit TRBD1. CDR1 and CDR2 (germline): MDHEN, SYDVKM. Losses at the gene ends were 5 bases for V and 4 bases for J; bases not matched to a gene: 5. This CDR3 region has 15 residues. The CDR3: CASSAPGQGADTQYF. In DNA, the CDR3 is TGTGCCAGCAGTGCACCGGGACAGGGGGCAGATACGCAGTATTTT.

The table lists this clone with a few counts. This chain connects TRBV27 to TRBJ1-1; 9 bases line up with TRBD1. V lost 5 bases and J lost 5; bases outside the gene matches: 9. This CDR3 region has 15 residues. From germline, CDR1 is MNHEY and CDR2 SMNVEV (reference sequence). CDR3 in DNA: TGTGCCAGCAGTCCGTACAGGGGGCGGGAAACTGAAGCTTTCTTT. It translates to CASSPYRGRETEAFF.

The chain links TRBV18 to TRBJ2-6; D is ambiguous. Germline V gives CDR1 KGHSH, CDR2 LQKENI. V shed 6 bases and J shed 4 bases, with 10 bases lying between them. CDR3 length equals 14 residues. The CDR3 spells CASSTIKGANVLTF. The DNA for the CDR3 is TGTGCCAGCTCTACAATTAAGGGGGCCAACGTCCTGACTTTC.

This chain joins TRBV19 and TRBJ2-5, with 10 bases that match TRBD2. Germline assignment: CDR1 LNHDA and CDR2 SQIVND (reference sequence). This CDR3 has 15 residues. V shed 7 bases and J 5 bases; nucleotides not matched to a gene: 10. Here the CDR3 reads CASKPQRGGTETQYF. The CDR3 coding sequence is TGTGCCAGTAAACCCCAGCGGGGGGGTACGGAGACCCAGTACTTC.

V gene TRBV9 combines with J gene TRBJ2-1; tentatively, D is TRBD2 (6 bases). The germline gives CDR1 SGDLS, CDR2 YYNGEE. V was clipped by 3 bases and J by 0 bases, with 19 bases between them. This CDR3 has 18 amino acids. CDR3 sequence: CASSALHRDLSSYNEQFF. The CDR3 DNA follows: TGTGCCAGCAGCGCCCTACACCGGGACTTGAGCTCCTACAATGAGCAGTTCTTC.

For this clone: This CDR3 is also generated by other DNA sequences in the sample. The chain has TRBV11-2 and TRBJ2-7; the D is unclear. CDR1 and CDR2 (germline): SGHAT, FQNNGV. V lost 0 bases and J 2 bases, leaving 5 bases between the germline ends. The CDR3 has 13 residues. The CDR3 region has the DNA TGTGCCAGCAGCTTAGATAGAGCCTACGAGCAGTACTTC. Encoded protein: CASSLDRAYEQYF.

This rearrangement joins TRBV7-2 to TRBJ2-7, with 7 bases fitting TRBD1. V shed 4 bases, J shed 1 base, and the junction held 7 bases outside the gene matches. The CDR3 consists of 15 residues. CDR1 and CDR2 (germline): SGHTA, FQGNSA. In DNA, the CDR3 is TGTGCCAGCAGCTACCGGACAGGACCGTCCTACGAGCAGTACTTC. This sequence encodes CASSYRTGPSYEQYF.

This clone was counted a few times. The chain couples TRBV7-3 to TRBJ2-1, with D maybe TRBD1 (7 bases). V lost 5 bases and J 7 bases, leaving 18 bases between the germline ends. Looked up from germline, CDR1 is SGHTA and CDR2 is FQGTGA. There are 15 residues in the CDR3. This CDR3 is CASSLMEGARNEQFF. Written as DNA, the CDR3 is TGTGCCAGCAGCCTAATGGAGGGGGCGAGGAATGAGCAGTTCTTC.

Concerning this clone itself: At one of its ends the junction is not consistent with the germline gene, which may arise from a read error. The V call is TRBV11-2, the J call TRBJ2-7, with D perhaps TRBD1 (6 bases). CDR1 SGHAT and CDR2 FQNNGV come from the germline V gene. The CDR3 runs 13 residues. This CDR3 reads CASSSPRRQGISF. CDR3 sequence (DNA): TGTGCCAGCAGCTCCCCGCGAAGGCAGGGGATATCCTTC.

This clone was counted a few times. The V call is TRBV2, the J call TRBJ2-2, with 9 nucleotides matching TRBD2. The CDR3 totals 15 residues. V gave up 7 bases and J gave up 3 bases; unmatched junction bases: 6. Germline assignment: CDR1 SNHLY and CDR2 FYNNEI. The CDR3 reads CASMREGADTGELFF. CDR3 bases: TGTGCCAGCATGCGGGAGGGGGCTGACACCGGGGAGCTGTTTTTT.

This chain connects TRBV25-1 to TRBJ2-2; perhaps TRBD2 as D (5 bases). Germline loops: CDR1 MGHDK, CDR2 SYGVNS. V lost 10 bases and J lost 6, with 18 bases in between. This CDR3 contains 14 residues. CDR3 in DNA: TGTGCCACCCGGGTTGAGGGAAGGGCCGGGGAGCTGTTTTTT. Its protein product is CATRVEGRAGELFF. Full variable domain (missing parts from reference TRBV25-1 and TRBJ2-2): EADIYQTPRYLVIGTGKKITLECSQTMGHDKMYWYQQDPGMELHLIHYSYGVNSTEKGDLSSESTVSRIRTEHFPLTLESARPSHTSQYLCATRVEGRAGELFFGEGSRLTVL.

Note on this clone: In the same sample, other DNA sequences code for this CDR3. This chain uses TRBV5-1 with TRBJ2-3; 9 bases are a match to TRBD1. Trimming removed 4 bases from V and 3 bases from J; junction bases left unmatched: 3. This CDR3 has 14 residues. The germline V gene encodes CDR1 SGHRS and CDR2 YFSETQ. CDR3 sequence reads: CASSTGQGTDTQYF. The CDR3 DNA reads TGCGCCAGCAGCACGGGACAGGGAACAGATACGCAGTATTTT. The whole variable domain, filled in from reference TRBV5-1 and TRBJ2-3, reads KAGVTQTPRYLIKTRGQQVTLSCSPISGHRSVSWYQQTPGQGLQFLFEYFSETQRNKGNFPGRFSGRQFSNSRSEMNVSTLELGDSALYLCASSTGQGTDTQYFGPGTRLTVL.

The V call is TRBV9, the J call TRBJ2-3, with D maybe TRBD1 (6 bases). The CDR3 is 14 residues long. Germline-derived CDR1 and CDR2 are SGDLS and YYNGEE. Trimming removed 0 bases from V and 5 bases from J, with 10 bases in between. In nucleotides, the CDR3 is TGTGCCAGCAGCGTAGACCCCAGGGGAGATACGCAGTATTTT. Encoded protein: CASSVDPRGDTQYF.

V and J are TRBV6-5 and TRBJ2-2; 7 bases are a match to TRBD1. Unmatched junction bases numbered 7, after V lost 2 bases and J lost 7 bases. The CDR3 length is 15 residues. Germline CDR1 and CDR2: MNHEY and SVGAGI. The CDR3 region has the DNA TGTGCCAGCAGTTACGGTCCAGGGGACAGCGGGGAGCTGTTTTTT. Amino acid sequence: CASSYGPGDSGELFF.

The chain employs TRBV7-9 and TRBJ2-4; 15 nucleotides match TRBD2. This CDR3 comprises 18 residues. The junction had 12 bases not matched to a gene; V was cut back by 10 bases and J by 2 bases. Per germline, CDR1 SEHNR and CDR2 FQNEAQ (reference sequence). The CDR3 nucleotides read TGTGCCACCCTTAGGACTAGCGGGAGGGCCGGGACCAAAAACATTCAGTACTTC. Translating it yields CATLRTSGRAGTKNIQYF.

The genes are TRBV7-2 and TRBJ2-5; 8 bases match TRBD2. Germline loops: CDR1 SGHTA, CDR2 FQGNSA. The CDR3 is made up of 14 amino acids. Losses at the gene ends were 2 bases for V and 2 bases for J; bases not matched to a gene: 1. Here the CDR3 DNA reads TGTGCCAGCAGCTTATCTAGCGGGCAAGAGACCCAGTACTTC. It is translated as CASSLSSGQETQYF.

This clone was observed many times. The CDR3 sequence: CASSSLDRGGEKLFF. The CDR3, as DNA: TGTGCCAGCAGCTCCCTGGACAGGGGAGGGGAAAAACTGTTTTTT. This rearrangement joins TRBV7-6 to TRBJ1-4; 9 bases are shared with TRBD1. Germline lookup yields CDR1 SGHVS and CDR2 FNYEAQ. The V and J ends lost 4 bases and 8 bases, in that order; junction bases with no gene match: 8. The CDR3 length is 15 residues.

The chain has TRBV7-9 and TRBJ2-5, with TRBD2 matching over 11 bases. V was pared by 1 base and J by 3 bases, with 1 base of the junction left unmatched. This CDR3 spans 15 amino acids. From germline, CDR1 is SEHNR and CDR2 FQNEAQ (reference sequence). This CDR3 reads CASSLVLAGEETQYF. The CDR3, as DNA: TGTGCCAGCAGCTTAGTACTAGCGGGAGAAGAGACCCAGTACTTC.

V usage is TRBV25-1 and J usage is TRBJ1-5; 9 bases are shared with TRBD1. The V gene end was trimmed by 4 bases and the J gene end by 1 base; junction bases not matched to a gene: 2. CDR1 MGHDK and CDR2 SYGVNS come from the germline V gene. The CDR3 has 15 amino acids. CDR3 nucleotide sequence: TGTGCCAGCAGTGGGGGGACAGGGAGCAATCAGCCCCAGCATTTT. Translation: CASSGGTGSNQPQHF.

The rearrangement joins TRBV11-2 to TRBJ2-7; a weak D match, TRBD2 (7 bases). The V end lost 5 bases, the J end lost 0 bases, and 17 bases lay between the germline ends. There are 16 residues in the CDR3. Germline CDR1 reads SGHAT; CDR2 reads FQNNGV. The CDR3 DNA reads TGTGCCAGCAGCCACGTACGGGGGGCCTCCTCCTACGAGCAGTACTTC. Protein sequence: CASSHVRGASSYEQYF.

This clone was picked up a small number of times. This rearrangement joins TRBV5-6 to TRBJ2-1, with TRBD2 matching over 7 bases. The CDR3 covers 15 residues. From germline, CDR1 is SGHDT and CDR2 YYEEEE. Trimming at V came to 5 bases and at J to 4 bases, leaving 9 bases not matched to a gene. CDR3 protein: CASSFKAGTYNEQFF. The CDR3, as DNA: TGTGCCAGCAGTTTTAAAGCGGGGACGTACAATGAGCAGTTCTTC.

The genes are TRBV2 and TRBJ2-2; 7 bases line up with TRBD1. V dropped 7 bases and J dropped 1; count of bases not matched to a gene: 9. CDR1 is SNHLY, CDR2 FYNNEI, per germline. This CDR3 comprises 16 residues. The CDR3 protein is CASTIRQGRNTGELFF. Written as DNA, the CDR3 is TGTGCCAGCACTATCCGACAGGGAAGGAACACCGGGGAGCTGTTTTTT.

CDR3 residues: CASSQLSSGYQETQYF. The CDR3 DNA follows: TGCGCCAGCAGCCAACTTTCCTCCGGGTACCAAGAGACCCAGTACTTC. This chain links TRBV5-1 with TRBJ2-5; no definite D call. The CDR3 covers 16 residues. The ends were cut back, 4 bases at V and 0 bases at J, with 16 bases in the middle. Germline V gene lookup returns CDR1 SGHRS and CDR2 YFSETQ.

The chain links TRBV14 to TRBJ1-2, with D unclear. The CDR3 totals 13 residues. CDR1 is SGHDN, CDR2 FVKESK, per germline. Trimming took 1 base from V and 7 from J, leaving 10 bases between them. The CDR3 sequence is CASSQAGIGGYTF. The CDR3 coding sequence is TGTGCCAGCAGCCAAGCAGGTATTGGTGGCTACACCTTC.

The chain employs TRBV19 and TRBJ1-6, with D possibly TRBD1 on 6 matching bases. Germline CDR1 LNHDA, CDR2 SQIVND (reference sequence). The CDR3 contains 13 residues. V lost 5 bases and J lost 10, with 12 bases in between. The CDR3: CASSATGKSPLHF. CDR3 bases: TGTGCCAGTAGTGCCACAGGGAAATCACCCCTCCACTTT.

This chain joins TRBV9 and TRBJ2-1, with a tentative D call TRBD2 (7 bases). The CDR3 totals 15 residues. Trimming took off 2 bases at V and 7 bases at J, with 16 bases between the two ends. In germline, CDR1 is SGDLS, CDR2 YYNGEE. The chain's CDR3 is CASSVEGGYRNEQFF. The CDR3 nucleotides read TGTGCCAGCAGCGTTGAGGGGGGGTATAGAAATGAGCAGTTCTTC.

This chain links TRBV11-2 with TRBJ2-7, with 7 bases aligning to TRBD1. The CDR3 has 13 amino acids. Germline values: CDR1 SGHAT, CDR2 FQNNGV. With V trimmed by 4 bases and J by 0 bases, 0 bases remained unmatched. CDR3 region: CASSWDSSYEQYF. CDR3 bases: TGTGCCAGCAGCTGGGACAGCTCCTACGAGCAGTACTTC.

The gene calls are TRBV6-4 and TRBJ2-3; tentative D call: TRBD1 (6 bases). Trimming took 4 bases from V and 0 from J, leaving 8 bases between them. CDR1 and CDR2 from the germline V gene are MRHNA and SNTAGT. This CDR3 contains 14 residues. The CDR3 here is CASSADRSTDTQYF. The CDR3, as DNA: TGTGCCAGCAGTGCCGACAGGAGCACAGATACGCAGTATTTT.

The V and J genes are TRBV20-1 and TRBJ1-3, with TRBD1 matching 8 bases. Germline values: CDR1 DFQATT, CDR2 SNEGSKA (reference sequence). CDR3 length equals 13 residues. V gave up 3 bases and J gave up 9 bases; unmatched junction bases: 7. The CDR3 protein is CSASRRGQGTIYF. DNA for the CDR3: TGCAGTGCTAGTCGCAGGGGGCAAGGCACCATATATTTT.